The 32 T cell receptor beta chains given below trace back to one sample, sequenced in a study of T cell repertoires in cytomegalovirus infection. Their antigens are not known. MiXCR, run by TCRdb on the reads, gives a single entry per CDR3 protein. Of approximately 910,000 distinct CDR3 sequences in the sample, approximately 33% were seen once. The specimen was cultured CD8+ T cells from PBMCs, collected from culture after CMV antigen stimulation. All receptors derive from a human donor in good health (CMV status not recorded). Some clones in this sample may be carry-over from other donors' samples.

The chain links TRBV28 to TRBJ1-6; D may be TRBD1 (6 bases). Trimming pared 3 bases from V and 0 bases from J, leaving 15 bases between. Germline assignment: CDR1 MDHEN and CDR2 SYDVKM. The CDR3 length is 18 residues. The CDR3 here is CASSFQGYRSSYNSPLHF. The CDR3 DNA reads TGTGCCAGCAGTTTCCAGGGGTACCGTAGCTCCTATAATTCACCCCTCCACTTT.

This chain uses TRBV19 with TRBJ1-5; weak D call: TRBD1 (5 bases). The V gene lost 6 bases and the J gene lost 1 base, with 13 bases spanning the gap. This CDR3 comprises 15 residues. Germline V gives CDR1 LNHDA, CDR2 SQIVND (reference sequence). The CDR3 nucleotides read TGTGCCAGTAGAGAACAGGCCGGGAGCAATCAGCCCCAGCATTTT. Translating it yields CASREQAGSNQPQHF.

This clonotype was seen a handful of times. V is TRBV6-1 and J is TRBJ1-1, with TRBD1 as a possible D gene (5 bases). There are 16 residues in the CDR3. V lost 1 base, J lost 4 bases, and 16 bases lay in between. CDR1 and CDR2 (germline): MNHNS, SASEGT. The CDR3 loop reads CASSEVTGRGGTEAFF. Written as DNA, the CDR3 is TGTGCCAGCAGTGAAGTTACTGGGCGGGGGGGCACTGAAGCTTTCTTT.

This clonotype was counted a single time. The rearrangement links TRBV19 to TRBJ1-5, with D maybe TRBD1 (6 bases). The CDR3 runs 17 residues. Per germline, CDR1 LNHDA and CDR2 SQIVND (reference sequence). The V end was cut by 0 bases, the J end by 7 bases, with 19 bases between. CDR3 sequence: CASSIEVIVGAGQPQHF. CDR3 nucleotides: TGTGCCAGTAGTATAGAGGTTATAGTGGGGGCAGGACAGCCCCAGCATTTT. The variable domain in full, with the rest retrieved from reference TRBV19 and TRBJ1-5, is DGGITQSPKYLFRKEGQNVTLSCEQNLNHDAMYWYRQDPGQGLRLIYYSQIVNDFQKGDIAEGYSVSREKKESFPLTVTSAQKNPTAFYLCASSIEVIVGAGQPQHFGDGTRLSIL.

This clonotype was detected a few times. The CDR3 loop is CASSAPTAKNIQYF. DNA for the CDR3: TGTGCCAGCAGCGCCCCAACAGCCAAAAACATTCAGTACTTC. V usage is TRBV5-4 and J usage is TRBJ2-4; D remains ambiguous. The CDR3 sequence is 14 residues long. Germline V lookup: CDR1 SGHNT, CDR2 YYREEE (reference sequence). V shed 4 bases and J shed 0 bases, with 8 bases lying between them.

The chain couples TRBV20-1 to TRBJ1-3, with D tentatively TRBD1 (6 bases). Germline lookup yields CDR1 DFQATT and CDR2 SNEGSKA (reference sequence). The CDR3 runs 13 residues. Trimming cost V 0 bases and J 6 bases, with 9 bases left between them. The CDR3, as DNA: TGCAGTGCTAGAGAGAGGGGGGTAAACACCATATATTTT. Translated, it gives CSARERGVNTIYF.

This clonotype was counted a few times. The chain combines TRBV7-9 with TRBJ1-2; D is possibly TRBD1 (5 bases). V was trimmed by 5 bases and J by 5 bases, leaving 24 bases between them. This CDR3 spans 17 amino acids. Per the germline V gene, CDR1 is SEHNR and CDR2 is FQNEAQ (reference sequence). The CDR3 sequence is CASSLDLPGTLRYGYTF. CDR3 in DNA: TGTGCCAGCAGCCTCGATCTACCAGGGACCCTTCGTTATGGCTACACCTTC.

V and J are TRBV28 and TRBJ2-1; 10 positions agree with TRBD2. There are 17 residues in the CDR3. Germline loops: CDR1 MDHEN, CDR2 SYDVKM. The V and J ends lost 3 bases and 3 bases, in that order; junction bases with no gene match: 8. CDR3 sequence reads: CASSFASGGHNYNEQFF. The CDR3 nucleotides read TGTGCCAGCAGTTTTGCTAGCGGGGGACATAACTACAATGAGCAGTTCTTC.

This clonotype came up many times. The chain combines TRBV7-2 with TRBJ1-1; D call uncertain. Germline values: CDR1 SGHTA, CDR2 FQGNSA. V was trimmed by 1 base and J by 0 bases, leaving 12 bases between them. This CDR3 spans 16 amino acids. The CDR3 here is CASSLVLRRMNTEAFF. CDR3 DNA sequence: TGTGCCAGCAGCTTAGTTCTCAGACGAATGAACACTGAAGCTTTCTTT.

The V gene is TRBV7-9, the J gene TRBJ2-5; D is ambiguous. V was clipped by 0 bases and J by 5 bases, with 16 bases between them. The CDR3 extends over 16 amino acids. Germline assignment: CDR1 SEHNR and CDR2 FQNEAQ (reference sequence). CDR3 amino acids: CASSLAMGLVGETQYF. The CDR3 nucleotides are TGTGCCAGCAGCTTAGCAATGGGTCTAGTCGGCGAGACCCAGTACTTC.

J is TRBJ1-1 and V is TRBV6-5; a weak D match, TRBD1 (6 bases). This CDR3 spans 15 amino acids. The V gene lost 5 bases and the J gene lost 3 bases, with 16 bases spanning the gap. CDR1 and CDR2 from the germline V gene are MNHEY and SVGAGI. CDR3 in amino acids: CASSPWGAGDTEAFF. CDR3 nucleotides: TGTGCCAGCAGTCCATGGGGGGCCGGGGACACTGAAGCTTTCTTT.

A few counts support this clonotype. The chain's CDR3 is CASSPGTVPTDTQYF. The CDR3 region has the DNA TGTGCCAGCAGTCCGGGGACAGTCCCCACAGATACGCAGTATTTT. The chain joins TRBV27 to TRBJ2-3; 7 bases line up with TRBD1. CDR1 is MNHEY and CDR2 is SMNVEV in the germline V gene (reference sequence). The CDR3 contains 15 residues. After removal of 5 bases from V and 2 bases from J, the junction contained 7 bases not matched to a gene.

This clonotype was recorded a few times. V and J are TRBV7-9 and TRBJ2-2; 10 bases line up with TRBD1. Trimming at V came to 5 bases and at J to 4 bases, leaving 10 bases not matched to a gene. CDR3 length equals 17 residues. Germline values: CDR1 SEHNR, CDR2 FQNEAQ (reference sequence). The CDR3 region is CASSDPGQGKFTGELFF. The CDR3 nucleotides are TGTGCCAGCAGCGATCCGGGACAGGGGAAGTTCACCGGGGAGCTGTTTTTT.

This clonotype has a count of ten or more. The rearrangement uses TRBV7-8 and TRBJ2-7; 11 bases align to TRBD2. The V segment lost 5 bases and the J segment 1 base; nucleotides outside the gene matches: 7. Looked up from germline, CDR1 is SGHVS and CDR2 is FQNEAQ. The CDR3 sequence is 16 residues long. This chain's CDR3 is CASSLPSGGISYEQYF. CDR3 nucleotide sequence: TGTGCCAGCAGCCTCCCTAGCGGGGGGATTTCCTACGAGCAGTACTTC.

The chain couples TRBV5-1 to TRBJ2-1; possibly TRBD1 or TRBD2 for D (5 bases each). Trimming shortened V by 3 bases and J by 3 bases, and 16 bases separated the two germline ends. Germline loops: CDR1 SGHRS, CDR2 YFSETQ. CDR3 length: 16 amino acids. The CDR3 sequence is CASSSRDGGIYNEQFF. CDR3 DNA: TGCGCCAGCAGCTCCCGGGACGGTGGCATCTACAATGAGCAGTTCTTC.

The chain employs TRBV27 and TRBJ1-2; 7 positions agree with TRBD1. Germline lookup yields CDR1 MNHEY and CDR2 SMNVEV (reference sequence). The CDR3 runs to 13 residues. V shed 5 bases and J 13 bases; nucleotides not matched to a gene: 13. CDR3 residues: CASSPGTAGVLTF. DNA for the CDR3: TGTGCCAGCAGTCCGGGGACAGCGGGGGTTCTCACCTTC.

This clonotype has just a few counts. This sequence joins TRBV10-2 and TRBJ1-6; maybe TRBD1 (5 bases). Germline V lookup: CDR1 WSHSY, CDR2 SAAADI. V shed 2 bases and J shed 7 bases, with 12 bases lying between them. The CDR3 contains 15 residues. The CDR3 bases are TGCGCCAGCAGTGAGCCGCCAGGGTTAAATTCACCCCTCCACTTT. Translating it yields CASSEPPGLNSPLHF.

The V call is TRBV19, the J call TRBJ2-7, with a tentative D call TRBD1 (5 bases). This CDR3 region has 17 residues. Germline lookup yields CDR1 LNHDA and CDR2 SQIVND (reference sequence). The ends were cut back, 3 bases at V and 7 bases at J, with 25 bases in the middle. The CDR3 region is CASSIAVLSQGVGEQYF. The CDR3 nucleotides are TGTGCCAGTAGTATTGCGGTTTTAAGTCAAGGGGTCGGGGAGCAGTACTTC. The complete variable domain, with remaining parts taken from reference TRBV19 and TRBJ2-7, reads DGGITQSPKYLFRKEGQNVTLSCEQNLNHDAMYWYRQDPGQGLRLIYYSQIVNDFQKGDIAEGYSVSREKKESFPLTVTSAQKNPTAFYLCASSIAVLSQGVGEQYFGPGTRLTVT.

J is TRBJ2-3 and V is TRBV27; D perhaps matches TRBD1 (5 bases). The ends were cut back, 2 bases at V and 2 bases at J, with 11 bases in the middle. The length of the CDR3 is 15 residues. In germline, CDR1 is MNHEY, CDR2 SMNVEV (reference sequence). The CDR3 DNA reads TGTGCCAGCAGTTTAATCGACAGCGTCACAGATACGCAGTATTTT. Its protein is CASSLIDSVTDTQYF.

This clonotype has more than one count but fewer than ten. The gene calls are TRBV11-3 and TRBJ2-3, with TRBD2 identical over 9 bases. Germline CDR1 reads SGHNT; CDR2 reads YENEEA. The trim removed 4 bases at V and 4 bases at J, leaving 6 bases unmatched. The CDR3 length is 15 residues. The CDR3 sequence: CASSSSAGGSDTQYF. The CDR3 coding sequence is TGTGCCAGCAGCTCCTCAGCGGGGGGTTCAGATACGCAGTATTTT.

The chain couples TRBV28 to TRBJ2-3, with D uncertain. This CDR3 contains 17 residues. CDR1 MDHEN and CDR2 SYDVKM come from the germline V gene. V lost 1 base and J 1 base, leaving 15 bases between the germline ends. CDR3 nucleotide sequence: TGTGCCAGCAGTTTATTACCCCAGGATCTGGGCACAGATACGCAGTATTTT. Protein: CASSLLPQDLGTDTQYF.

This clonotype showed up just a few times. This rearrangement joins TRBV7-9 to TRBJ2-2, with D perhaps matching TRBD1 (7 bases). The V end lost 1 base, the J end lost 2 bases, and 11 bases lay between the germline ends. Looked up from germline, CDR1 is SEHNR and CDR2 is FQNEAQ (reference sequence). The CDR3 extends over 16 amino acids. In DNA, the CDR3 is TGTGCCAGCAGCTTAGGCGGGACAGCAAACACCGGGGAGCTGTTTTTT. It yields the protein CASSLGGTANTGELFF.

This clonotype appeared many times. V usage is TRBV24-1 and J usage is TRBJ2-3; D possibly corresponds to TRBD2 (6 bases). The V gene lost 4 bases and the J gene lost 3 bases, with 16 bases spanning the gap. Looked up from germline, CDR1 is KGHDR and CDR2 is SFDVKD. There are 16 residues in the CDR3. The CDR3 here is CATSDLHKEGTDTQYF. The CDR3 nucleotides are TGTGCCACCAGTGACCTCCACAAGGAGGGGACAGATACGCAGTATTTT.

The chain carries TRBV3-1 and TRBJ2-4; D perhaps matches TRBD2 (6 bases). The germline V gene encodes CDR1 LGHDT and CDR2 YNNKEL (reference sequence). Trimming removed 0 bases from V and 10 bases from J, with 16 bases in between. The CDR3 loop spans 15 amino acids. CDR3 DNA sequence: TGTGCCAGCAGCCAAGAAGGTGCGGGAAAGGGAATTCAGTACTTC. It specifies CASSQEGAGKGIQYF. The full variable domain, rest sourced from reference TRBV3-1 and TRBJ2-4, is DTAVSQTPKYLVTQMGNDKSIKCEQNLGHDTMYWYKQDSKKFLKIMFSYNNKELIINETVPNRFSPKSPDKAHLNLHINSLELGDSAVYFCASSQEGAGKGIQYFGAGTRLSVL.

This sequence joins TRBV10-2 and TRBJ2-1; D may be TRBD2 (6 bases). Germline CDR1 WSHSY, CDR2 SAAADI. This CDR3 spans 12 amino acids. Between the trimmed V and J ends, which lost 2 bases and 8 bases, there was a span of 7 bases. The CDR3 bases are TGCGCCAGCAGTGAGACGGGGGATGAGCAGTTCTTC. Protein sequence: CASSETGDEQFF.

The chain is built from TRBV29-1 and TRBJ2-3; possible D gene TRBD1, 6 bases. The germline V gene has CDR1 SQVTM and CDR2 ANQGSEA. The V gene lost 7 bases and the J gene lost 2 bases, with 19 bases spanning the gap. This CDR3 region has 15 residues. The DNA of the CDR3 is TGCAGCGCGACCGGCAGGGGCCTGTCCACAGATACGCAGTATTTT. Translated, it gives CSATGRGLSTDTQYF.

This clonotype occurred a few times. V is TRBV6-1 and J is TRBJ2-2, with TRBD1 matching 8 bases. V gave up 7 bases and J gave up 6 bases; unmatched junction bases: 7. CDR1 and CDR2 from the germline V gene are MNHNS and SASEGT. CDR3 length: 14 residues. The CDR3 is CASKKGQAAGELFF. DNA for the CDR3: TGTGCCAGCAAAAAGGGACAGGCGGCCGGGGAGCTGTTTTTT.

There are many counts of this clonotype. This rearrangement joins TRBV6-1 to TRBJ2-2; D unresolved. Germline CDR1 is MNHNS and CDR2 is SASEGT. V was shortened by 7 bases and J by 5 bases, with 5 bases between the two germline ends. CDR3 length: 11 residues. The CDR3 loop is CASTHTGELFF. The CDR3 nucleotides read TGTGCCAGCACCCATACCGGGGAGCTGTTTTTT.

This rearrangement joins TRBV10-2 to TRBJ2-1; 7 nucleotides align to TRBD1. V trimming: 10 bases; J trimming: 4 bases; junction bases outside the gene matches: 10. CDR1 WSHSY and CDR2 SAAADI come from the germline V gene. This CDR3 comprises 14 residues. CDR3 region: CAILDRAGYNEQFF. The CDR3 DNA follows: TGCGCCATCTTAGACAGGGCCGGGTACAATGAGCAGTTCTTC.

This rearrangement joins TRBV20-1 to TRBJ1-1; 7 bases line up with TRBD1. This CDR3 region has 15 residues. V dropped 6 bases and J dropped 0; count of bases not matched to a gene: 10. CDR1 is DFQATT and CDR2 is SNEGSKA in the germline V gene (reference sequence). CDR3 in DNA: TGCAGTGCCGGCACCCGGGACAGCTTGAACACTGAAGCTTTCTTT. Its translation is CSAGTRDSLNTEAFF.

The J gene is TRBJ2-1, the V gene TRBV6-2 or TRBV6-3; 12 bases align to TRBD2. The CDR3 has 16 residues. CDR1 MNHEY and CDR2 SVGEGT come from the germline V gene. The junction had 5 bases not matched to a gene; V was cut back by 3 bases and J by 5 bases. The CDR3 reads CASSYPTSGGDNEQFF. For the CDR3, the DNA is TGTGCCAGCAGTTATCCGACTAGCGGGGGTGACAATGAGCAGTTCTTC.

This chain joins TRBV9 and TRBJ1-2; TRBD1 agrees at 7 bases. This CDR3 is 13 amino acids long. Germline V gives CDR1 SGDLS, CDR2 YYNGEE. The V and J ends lost 5 bases and 7 bases, in that order; junction bases with no gene match: 8. The CDR3: CASSSRTGPGYTF. In DNA, the CDR3 is TGTGCCAGCAGTTCTAGGACAGGACCTGGCTACACCTTC.